This TCR beta chain originates from a study of blood T cell repertoires in COVID-19. On the study more broadly: Sites in the United States, Italy and Spain provided acute and convalescent COVID-19 samples.

As originally analysed: Amplifying reference gene primers gave estimates of nucleated cell counts. Method: immunoSEQ multiplex PCR; TCRdb's copy keeps in-frame clones and lacks some. V and J calls and clone size follow that table, whereas D and trimming were derived from the DNA. The table shows roughly 220,000 clones, with 70% to 85% occurring only once. From germline, CDR1 is SGHNT and CDR2 YYREEE (reference sequence). V dropped 0 bases and J dropped 6 bases, with 5 bases sitting between them. This CDR3 has 12 amino acids. Recovery meant two consecutive negative NP/OP PCR tests, professional clearance, or resolved symptoms.

The sample comprised PBMCs or T cells enriched from blood (not recorded which). J is TRBJ2-3 and V is TRBV5-4, with D perhaps matching TRBD2 (5 bases). The source is a man in his forties who had recovered from COVID-19. The CDR3 sequence is CASSLGEDTQYF. DNA for the CDR3: TGTGCCAGCAGCTTGGGGGAGGATACGCAGTATTTT.